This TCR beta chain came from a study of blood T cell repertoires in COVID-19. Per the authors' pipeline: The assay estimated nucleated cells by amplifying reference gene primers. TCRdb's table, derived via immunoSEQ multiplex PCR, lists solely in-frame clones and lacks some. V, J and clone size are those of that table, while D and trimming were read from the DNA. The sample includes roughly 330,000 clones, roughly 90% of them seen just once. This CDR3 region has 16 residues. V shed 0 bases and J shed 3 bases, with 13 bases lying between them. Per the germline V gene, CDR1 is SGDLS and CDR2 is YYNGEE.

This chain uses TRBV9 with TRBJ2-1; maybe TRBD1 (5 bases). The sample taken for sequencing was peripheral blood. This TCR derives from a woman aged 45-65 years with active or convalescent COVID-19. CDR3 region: CASSVEVDTFYNEQFF. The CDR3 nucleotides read TGTGCCAGCAGCGTAGAGGTGGACACCTTCTACAATGAGCAGTTCTTC.